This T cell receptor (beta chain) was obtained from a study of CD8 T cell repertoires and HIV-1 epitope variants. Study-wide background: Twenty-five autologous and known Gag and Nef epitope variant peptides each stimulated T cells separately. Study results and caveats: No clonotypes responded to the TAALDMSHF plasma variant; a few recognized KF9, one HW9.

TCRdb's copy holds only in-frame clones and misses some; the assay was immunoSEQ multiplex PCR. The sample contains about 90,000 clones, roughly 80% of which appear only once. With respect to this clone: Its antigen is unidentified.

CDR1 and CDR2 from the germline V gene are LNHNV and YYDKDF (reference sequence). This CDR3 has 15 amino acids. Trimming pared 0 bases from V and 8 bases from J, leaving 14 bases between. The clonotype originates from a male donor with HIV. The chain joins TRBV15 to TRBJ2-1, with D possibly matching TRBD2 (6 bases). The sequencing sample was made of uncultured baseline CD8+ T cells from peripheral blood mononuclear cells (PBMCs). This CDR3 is CATSRDRAGMDEQFF. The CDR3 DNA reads TGTGCCACCAGCAGAGATCGGGCGGGAATGGATGAGCAGTTCTTC.